A single sample is the source of the 30 T cell receptor beta chains below, sequenced in a study of blood T cell repertoires in COVID-19. Clones were sequenced by immunoSEQ multiplex PCR, and TCRdb holds only the in-frame ones, with some missing. The table shows some 200,000 clones, with about 88% occurring only once. The sample comprised peripheral blood. Receptor source: a man aged 50-59 years who had recovered from COVID-19.

J is TRBJ2-1 and V is TRBV29-1; 8 bases fit TRBD1. The V and J ends lost 7 bases and 3 bases, in that order; junction bases with no gene match: 8. The CDR3 extends over 14 amino acids. Germline V gene lookup returns CDR1 SQVTM and CDR2 ANQGSEA. CDR3 nucleotide sequence: TGCAGCGCCATCCGACAGGGGTACTACAATGAGCAGTTCTTC. Its translation: CSAIRQGYYNEQFF.

This sequence joins TRBV19 and TRBJ1-2; 7 bases line up with TRBD1. CDR3 size: 16 residues. Unmatched junction bases numbered 12, after V lost 4 bases and J lost 4 bases. Germline loops: CDR1 LNHDA, CDR2 SQIVND (reference sequence). The CDR3 is CASSRVRDSGGYGYTF. DNA for the CDR3: TGTGCCAGTAGTAGAGTCCGGGACAGTGGGGGCTATGGCTACACCTTC.

This clone is a singleton in its sample. The chain joins TRBV7-6 to TRBJ2-2, with D tentatively TRBD2 (6 bases). CDR1 SGHVS and CDR2 FNYEAQ come from the germline V gene. The CDR3 spans 15 residues. Trimming stripped 1 base from V and 1 base from J, with 7 bases between. The CDR3 region has the DNA TGTGCCAGCAGCTTAGGCGGGGTGAACACCGGGGAGCTGTTTTTT. This gives the protein CASSLGGVNTGELFF.

In this sample, this clone turned up many times. V usage is TRBV9 and J usage is TRBJ1-2; possibly TRBD1 for D (5 bases). Germline values: CDR1 SGDLS, CDR2 YYNGEE. This CDR3 is built from 16 residues. V lost 4 bases, J lost 8 bases, and 24 bases lay in between. The CDR3 reads CASSQEKTATSKGYTF. For the CDR3, the DNA is TGTGCCAGCAGCCAAGAGAAGACAGCGACGAGCAAAGGCTACACCTTC. Full variable domain (rest looked up from reference TRBV9 and TRBJ1-2): DSGVTQTPKHLITATGQRVTLRCSPRSGDLSVYWYQQSLDQGLQFLIQYYNGEERAKGNILERFSAQQFPDLHSELNLSSLELGDSALYFCASSQEKTATSKGYTFGSGTRLTVV.

CDR3 amino acids: CASSRNPGLAVYEQYF. CDR3 DNA: TGTGCCAGCAGTCGAAATCCGGGACTAGCGGTCTACGAGCAGTACTTC. This sequence joins TRBV5-5 and TRBJ2-7, with 11 bases lining up with TRBD2. V was clipped by 5 bases and J by 3 bases; unmatched bases: 10. CDR3 length: 16 residues. Germline V lookup: CDR1 SGHKS, CDR2 YYEKEE (reference sequence).

This sequence joins TRBV28 and TRBJ2-1, with 16 bases identical to TRBD2. V lost 7 bases and J lost 8; bases outside the gene matches: 8. Germline values: CDR1 MDHEN, CDR2 SYDVKM. The CDR3 contains 16 residues. CDR3 sequence: CASIPGLAGGPDEQFF. The CDR3 coding sequence is TGTGCCAGCATCCCGGGACTAGCGGGAGGGCCGGATGAGCAGTTCTTC.

The J gene is TRBJ2-7, the V gene TRBV5-1; 10 bases align to TRBD1. The germline gives CDR1 SGHRS, CDR2 YFSETQ. This CDR3 spans 15 amino acids. The J segment lost 4 bases and the V segment lost 3 bases, leaving 7 bases of the junction unmatched. The CDR3, as DNA: TGCGCCAGCAGCTCCGGGACAGGGGTCTGGTACGAGCAGTACTTC. As protein: CASSSGTGVWYEQYF.

The V call is TRBV6-6, the J call TRBJ1-5, with D possibly matching TRBD1 (5 bases). The V and J ends lost 2 bases and 3 bases respectively, with 8 bases between them. The CDR3 is 14 amino acids. The germline CDR1 and CDR2 sequences are MNHNY and SVGAGI (reference sequence). CDR3: CASSYGDFNQPQHF. CDR3 DNA sequence: TGTGCCAGCAGTTACGGGGACTTCAATCAGCCCCAGCATTTT.

CDR3 in amino acids: CASSLHPSYEQYF. CDR3 DNA: TGTGCCAGCTCCTTACATCCCTCCTACGAGCAGTACTTC. V usage is TRBV18 and J usage is TRBJ2-7; D remains unclear. The CDR3 contains 13 residues. CDR1 is KGHSH and CDR2 is LQKENI in the germline V gene. The germline V and J ends were trimmed by 6 bases and 0 bases, with 9 bases remaining between them.

V and J are TRBV9 and TRBJ2-7; D perhaps matches TRBD1 (5 bases). CDR1 is SGDLS and CDR2 is YYNGEE in the germline V gene. CDR3 length equals 15 residues. The V end lost 4 bases, the J end lost 1 base, and 15 bases lay between the germline ends. The CDR3 is CASSPRQGRSYEQYF. The CDR3 DNA reads TGTGCCAGCAGCCCCAGGCAGGGTCGTTCCTACGAGCAGTACTTC.

CDR3 in amino acids: CASSLDHKLAYEQYF. As DNA, the CDR3 is TGTGCCAGCAGTTTAGATCACAAGTTGGCCTACGAGCAGTACTTC. The chain has TRBV27 and TRBJ2-7; D unclear. V dropped 2 bases and J dropped 2 bases, with 13 bases sitting between them. The CDR3 covers 15 residues. The germline gives CDR1 MNHEY, CDR2 SMNVEV (reference sequence).

This clone was seen a single time. The chain joins TRBV28 to TRBJ1-4; TRBD1 is a possible D gene (5 bases). Germline V gene sequence: CDR1 MDHEN, CDR2 SYDVKM. The V end lost 3 bases, the J end lost 2 bases, and 13 bases lay between the germline ends. The CDR3 totals 16 residues. The CDR3 sequence: CASSFTLGDTNEKLFF. The CDR3 coding sequence is TGTGCCAGCAGTTTCACATTAGGGGATACTAATGAAAAACTGTTTTTT.

The rearrangement uses TRBV11-2 and TRBJ2-7; TRBD1 matches at 8 bases. This CDR3 spans 14 amino acids. CDR1 SGHAT and CDR2 FQNNGV come from the germline V gene. The junction had 7 bases not matched to a gene; V was cut back by 4 bases and J by 5 bases. CDR3 nucleotide sequence: TGTGCCAGCAGCTGGGGGGCAGGGGGCGACGAGCAGTACTTC. Amino acids: CASSWGAGGDEQYF.

The chain employs TRBV5-3 and TRBJ2-7; TRBD2 aligns across 11 bases. Being an ORF, TRBV5-3 has a function that is uncertain. The CDR3 consists of 17 residues. The ends lost 0 bases at V and 3 bases at J; junction bases unmatched: 8. CDR3 nucleotides: TGTGCCAGAAGCTTGGTAGGTAGCGGGAGGGCCTGCTACGAGCAGTACTTC. This codes for CARSLVGSGRACYEQYF.

The chain recombines TRBV28 with TRBJ1-2, with 12 bases lining up with TRBD1. Germline V lookup: CDR1 MDHEN, CDR2 SYDVKM. This CDR3 has 15 residues. V shed 5 bases and J 7 bases; nucleotides not matched to a gene: 8. CDR3 residues: CASSPAGTGGRGYTF. The CDR3 DNA is TGTGCCAGCAGTCCTGCCGGGACAGGGGGCCGTGGCTACACCTTC.

The chain uses TRBV28 and TRBJ2-1; D might be TRBD2 (6 bases). The CDR3 is 16 amino acids. CDR1 MDHEN and CDR2 SYDVKM come from the germline V gene. The V gene lost 6 bases and the J gene lost 0 bases, with 15 bases spanning the gap. The CDR3 loop reads CASSQTGLSSYNEQFF. In DNA form, the CDR3 reads TGTGCCAGCAGCCAGACGGGACTCAGCTCCTACAATGAGCAGTTCTTC. Together with reference TRBV28 and TRBJ2-1, the CDR3 gives the full variable domain: DVKVTQSSRYLVKRTGEKVFLECVQDMDHENMFWYRQDPGLGLRLIYFSYDVKMKEKGDIPEGYSVSREKKERFSLILESASTNQTSMYLCASSQTGLSSYNEQFFGPGTRLTVL.

J is TRBJ1-2 and V is TRBV6-5; TRBD1 might be the D (6 bases). This CDR3 region has 13 residues. V lost 4 bases to trimming and J lost 13 bases, with 19 bases between them. Per the germline V gene, CDR1 is MNHEY and CDR2 is SVGAGI. The CDR3 loop reads CASSSTRQDLSTF. In DNA, the CDR3 is TGTGCCAGCAGTTCGACCCGACAGGATCTCTCCACCTTC.

V usage is TRBV5-8 and J usage is TRBJ2-1; D possibly corresponds to TRBD1 (6 bases). The V end lost 2 bases, the J end lost 6 bases, and 12 bases lay between the germline ends. Germline CDR1 SGHTS, CDR2 YDEGEE. The CDR3 totals 14 residues. The CDR3 DNA reads TGTGCCAGCAGCTTTGGACAGTATGCCAATGAGCAGTTCTTC. It is translated as CASSFGQYANEQFF. The variable domain in full, completed from reference TRBV5-8 and TRBJ2-1, reads EAGVTQSPTHLIKTRGQQATLRCSPISGHTSVYWYQQALGLGLQFLLWYDEGEERNRGNFPPRFSGRQFPNYSSELNVNALELEDSALYLCASSFGQYANEQFFGPGTRLTVL.

The V gene is TRBV5-1, the J gene TRBJ1-5, with TRBD1 as a possible D gene (6 bases). Germline-derived CDR1 and CDR2 are SGHRS and YFSETQ. The V end lost 0 bases, the J end lost 0 bases, and 7 bases lay between the germline ends. The CDR3 covers 15 residues. CDR3 sequence: CASSLVGASNQPQHF. DNA for the CDR3: TGCGCCAGCAGCTTGGTGGGGGCTAGCAATCAGCCCCAGCATTTT.

This sequence joins TRBV5-1 and TRBJ1-5, with TRBD1 matching 7 bases. V gave up 4 bases and J gave up 4 bases; unmatched junction bases: 5. The germline V gene has CDR1 SGHRS and CDR2 YFSETQ. The CDR3 extends over 14 amino acids. The CDR3 loop is CASSPGTENQPQHF. Written as DNA, the CDR3 is TGCGCCAGCAGCCCAGGGACAGAGAATCAGCCCCAGCATTTT. Full variable domain (rest looked up from reference TRBV5-1 and TRBJ1-5): KAGVTQTPRYLIKTRGQQVTLSCSPISGHRSVSWYQQTPGQGLQFLFEYFSETQRNKGNFPGRFSGRQFSNSRSEMNVSTLELGDSALYLCASSPGTENQPQHFGDGTRLSIL.

This sequence joins TRBV19 and TRBJ1-5; D gene ambiguous. Germline V gene data show CDR1 as LNHDA and CDR2 as SQIVND (reference sequence). This CDR3 is 16 amino acids long. The germline V and J ends were trimmed by 1 base and 1 base, with 11 bases remaining between them. CDR3 region: CASSIGGQISNQPQHF. In nucleotides, the CDR3 is TGTGCCAGTAGTATAGGTGGCCAGATAAGCAATCAGCCCCAGCATTTT. Using reference TRBV19 and TRBJ1-5 for the parts outside the CDR3, the full variable domain is DGGITQSPKYLFRKEGQNVTLSCEQNLNHDAMYWYRQDPGQGLRLIYYSQIVNDFQKGDIAEGYSVSREKKESFPLTVTSAQKNPTAFYLCASSIGGQISNQPQHFGDGTRLSIL.

This clone was detected once. The gene calls are TRBV6-5 and TRBJ2-2; TRBD2 is a possible D gene (6 bases). CDR3 size: 14 residues. The V end lost 5 bases, the J end lost 6 bases, and 13 bases lay between the germline ends. Germline V lookup: CDR1 MNHEY, CDR2 SVGAGI. CDR3: CASSRGLSPGELFF. As DNA, the CDR3 is TGTGCCAGCAGTCGGGGACTCTCTCCCGGGGAGCTGTTTTTT.

This clone was observed a single time. V is TRBV27 and J is TRBJ2-1, with 12 positions matching TRBD2. Germline lookup yields CDR1 MNHEY and CDR2 SMNVEV (reference sequence). The CDR3 spans 19 residues. The J segment lost 4 bases and the V segment lost 2 bases, leaving 12 bases of the junction unmatched. CDR3 DNA: TGTGCCAGCAGTTTAGTCCCCGGAACTAGCGGGAGGATTTACAATGAGCAGTTCTTC. It yields the protein CASSLVPGTSGRIYNEQFF.

The J gene is TRBJ2-7, the V gene TRBV28; the match to TRBD1 covers 7 bases. The germline CDR1 and CDR2 sequences are MDHEN and SYDVKM. V was pared by 4 bases and J by 0 bases, with 9 bases of the junction left unmatched. The CDR3 totals 16 residues. The CDR3 reads CASSSNRGSSSYEQYF. The CDR3 nucleotides read TGTGCCAGCAGTTCTAACAGGGGCTCGAGCTCCTACGAGCAGTACTTC.

This chain joins TRBV4-1 and TRBJ2-1; a weak D match, TRBD1 (5 bases). The V gene's germline CDR1 is MGHRA and CDR2 YSYEKL. This CDR3 has 13 residues. The V gene lost 4 bases and the J gene lost 4 bases, with 8 bases spanning the gap. The CDR3 protein is CASSLPGYNEQFF. The CDR3 DNA is TGCGCCAGCAGCCTCCCAGGGTACAATGAGCAGTTCTTC.

J is TRBJ2-5 and V is TRBV24-1, with 7 positions matching TRBD2. Germline V gives CDR1 KGHDR, CDR2 SFDVKD. The V and J ends lost 3 bases and 5 bases, in that order; junction bases with no gene match: 5. CDR3 size: 14 residues. CDR3: CATSDLSGIETQYF. The CDR3 nucleotides are TGTGCCACCAGTGATCTGAGCGGGATCGAGACCCAGTACTTC.

The chain carries TRBV4-1 and TRBJ1-5; D remains unclear. Deletions cut 1 base from V and 4 bases from J, with 11 bases between. This CDR3 spans 15 amino acids. The germline V gene has CDR1 MGHRA and CDR2 YSYEKL. The CDR3 sequence: CASSQGIVSNQPQHF. The CDR3, as DNA: TGCGCCAGCAGCCAAGGTATAGTTTCGAATCAGCCCCAGCATTTT.

The genes are TRBV2 and TRBJ1-6; D uncertain. The length of the CDR3 is 12 residues. From germline, CDR1 is SNHLY and CDR2 FYNNEI. V gave up 7 bases and J gave up 5 bases, with 6 bases separating them. The chain's CDR3 is CASKQNNSPLHF. The CDR3 DNA sequence: TGTGCCAGCAAACAAAATAATTCACCCCTCCACTTT.

The rearrangement uses TRBV7-9 and TRBJ2-3; TRBD2 is a possible D gene (5 bases). Germline V gene lookup returns CDR1 SEHNR and CDR2 FQNEAQ (reference sequence). The V end was cut by 7 bases, the J end by 1 base, with 15 bases between. This CDR3 contains 15 residues. This CDR3 is CASTLGSHRTDTQYF. CDR3 sequence (DNA): TGTGCCAGCACCCTAGGGAGCCACCGCACAGATACGCAGTATTTT. Based on the CDR3 plus reference TRBV7-9 and TRBJ2-3, the full variable domain is DTGVSQNPRHKITKRGQNVTFRCDPISEHNRLYWYRQTLGQGPEFLTYFQNEAQLEKSRLLSDRFSAERPKGSFSTLEIQRTEQGDSAMYLCASTLGSHRTDTQYFGPGTRLTVL.

The V call is TRBV28, the J call TRBJ1-4; 7 nucleotides agree with TRBD1. V gave up 10 bases and J gave up 3 bases; unmatched junction bases: 11. The CDR3 covers 15 residues. Germline V lookup: CDR1 MDHEN, CDR2 SYDVKM. The CDR3 spells CATRGRRHPNEKLFF. As DNA, the CDR3 is TGTGCCACCAGGGGGAGACGGCATCCTAATGAAAAACTGTTTTTT.